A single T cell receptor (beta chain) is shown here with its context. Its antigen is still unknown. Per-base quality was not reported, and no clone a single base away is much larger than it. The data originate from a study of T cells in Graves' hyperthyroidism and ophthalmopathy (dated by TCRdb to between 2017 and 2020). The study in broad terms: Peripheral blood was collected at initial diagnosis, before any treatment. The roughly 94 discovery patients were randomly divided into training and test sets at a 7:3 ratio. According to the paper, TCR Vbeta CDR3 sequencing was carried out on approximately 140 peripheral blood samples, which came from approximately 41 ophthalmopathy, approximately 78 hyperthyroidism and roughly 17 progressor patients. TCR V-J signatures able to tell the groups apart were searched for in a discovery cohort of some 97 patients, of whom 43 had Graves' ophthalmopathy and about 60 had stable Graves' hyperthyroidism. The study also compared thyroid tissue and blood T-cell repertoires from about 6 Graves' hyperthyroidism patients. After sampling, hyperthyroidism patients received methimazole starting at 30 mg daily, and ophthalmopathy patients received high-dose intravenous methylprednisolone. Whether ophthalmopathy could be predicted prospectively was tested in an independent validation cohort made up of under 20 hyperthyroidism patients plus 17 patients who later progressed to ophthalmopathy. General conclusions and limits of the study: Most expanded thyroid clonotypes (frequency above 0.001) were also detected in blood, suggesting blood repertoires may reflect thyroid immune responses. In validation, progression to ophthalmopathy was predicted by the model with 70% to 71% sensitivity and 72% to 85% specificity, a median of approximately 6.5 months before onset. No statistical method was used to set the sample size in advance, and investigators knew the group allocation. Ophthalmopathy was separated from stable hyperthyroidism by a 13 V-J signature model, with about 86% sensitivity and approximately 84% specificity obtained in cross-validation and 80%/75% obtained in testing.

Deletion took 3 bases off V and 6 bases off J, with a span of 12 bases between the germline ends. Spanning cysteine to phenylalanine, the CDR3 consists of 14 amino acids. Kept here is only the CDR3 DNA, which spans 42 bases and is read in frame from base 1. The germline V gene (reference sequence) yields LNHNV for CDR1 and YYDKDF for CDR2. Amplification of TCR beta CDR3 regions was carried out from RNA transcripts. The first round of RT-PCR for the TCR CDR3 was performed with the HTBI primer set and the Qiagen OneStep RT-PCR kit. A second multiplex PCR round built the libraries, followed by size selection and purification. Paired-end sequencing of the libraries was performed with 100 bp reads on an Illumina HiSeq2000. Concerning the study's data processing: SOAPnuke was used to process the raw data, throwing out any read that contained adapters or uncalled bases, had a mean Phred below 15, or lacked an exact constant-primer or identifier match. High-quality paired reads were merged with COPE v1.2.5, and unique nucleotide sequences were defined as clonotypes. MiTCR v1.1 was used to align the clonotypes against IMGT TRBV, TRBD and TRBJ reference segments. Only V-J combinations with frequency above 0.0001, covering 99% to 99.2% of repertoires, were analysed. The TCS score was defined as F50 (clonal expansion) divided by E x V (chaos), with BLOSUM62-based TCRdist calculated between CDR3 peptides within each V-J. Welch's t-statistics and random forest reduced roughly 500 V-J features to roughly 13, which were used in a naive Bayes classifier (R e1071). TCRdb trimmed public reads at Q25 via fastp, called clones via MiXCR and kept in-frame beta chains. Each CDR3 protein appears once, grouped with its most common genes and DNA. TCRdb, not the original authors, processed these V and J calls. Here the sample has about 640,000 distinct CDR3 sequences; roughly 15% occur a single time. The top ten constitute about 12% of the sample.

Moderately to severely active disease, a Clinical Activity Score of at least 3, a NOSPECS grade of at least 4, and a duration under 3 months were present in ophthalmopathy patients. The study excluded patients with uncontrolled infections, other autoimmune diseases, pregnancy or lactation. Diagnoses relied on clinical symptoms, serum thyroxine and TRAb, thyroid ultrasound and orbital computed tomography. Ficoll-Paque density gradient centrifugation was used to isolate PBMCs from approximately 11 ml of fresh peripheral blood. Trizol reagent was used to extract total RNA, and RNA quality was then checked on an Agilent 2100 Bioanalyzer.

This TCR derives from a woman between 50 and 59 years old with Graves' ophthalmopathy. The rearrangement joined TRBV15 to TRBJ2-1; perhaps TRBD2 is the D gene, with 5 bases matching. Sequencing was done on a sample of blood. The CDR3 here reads CATSRSRLPNEQFF. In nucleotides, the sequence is TGTGCCACCAGCAGGTCAAGACTACCCAATGAGCAGTTCTTC.